This entry describes one T cell receptor (beta chain). Its antigen is as yet unknown. Germline V gene data show CDR1 as SGHTA and CDR2 as FQGTGA. CDR3 size: 14 residues. Trimming shortened V by 2 bases and J by 5 bases, and 11 bases separated the two germline ends. This sample is part of a study of shared clonotypes between healthy human individuals. Method: immunoSEQ multiplex PCR; TCRdb's copy keeps in-frame clones and lacks some. The sample holds 2 million to 3 million clones; 80% to 95% are singletons and the top ten take approximately 0.36%. Study-wide results and caveats: Limitation of the genetic and exposure-history diversity represented came from the few donors. Even with large depth, rarefaction showed that sorted-subset sequencing was incomplete. Across a handful of donors, naive CD4 shared approximately 4.5%, naive CD8 about 3.2%, memory CD4 roughly 2.1%, memory CD8 0.4% to 0.5%.

V and J are TRBV7-3 and TRBJ2-3; D perhaps matches TRBD2 (5 bases). This receptor was taken from a man aged 18-30 years in good health. Some clones in this sample may be carry-over from other donors' samples. The sequenced sample was naive CD4+ T cells from PBMCs. Subset defined: CD45RA+ positively selected. CDR3 coding DNA: TGTGCCAGCAGCTTACTGGGGAGTCAAGATACGCAGTATTTT. Translating gives CASSLLGSQDTQYF.